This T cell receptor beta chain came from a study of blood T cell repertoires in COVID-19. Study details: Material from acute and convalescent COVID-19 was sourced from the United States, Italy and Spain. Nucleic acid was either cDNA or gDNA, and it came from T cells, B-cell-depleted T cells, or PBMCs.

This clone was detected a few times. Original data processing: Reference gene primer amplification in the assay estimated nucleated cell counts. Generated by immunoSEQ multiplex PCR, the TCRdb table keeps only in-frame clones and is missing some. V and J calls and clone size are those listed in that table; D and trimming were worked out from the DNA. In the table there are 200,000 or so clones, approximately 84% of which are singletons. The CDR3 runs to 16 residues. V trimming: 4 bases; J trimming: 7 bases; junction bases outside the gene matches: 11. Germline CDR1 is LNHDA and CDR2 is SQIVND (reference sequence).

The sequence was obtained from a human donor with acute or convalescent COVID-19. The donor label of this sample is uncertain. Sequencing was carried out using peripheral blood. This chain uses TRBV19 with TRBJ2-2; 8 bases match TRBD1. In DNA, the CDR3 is TGTGCCAGTAGTAGAAGACAGGGGACGTCGGGCGGGGAGCTGTTTTTT. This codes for CASSRRQGTSGGELFF.